This TCR beta chain came from a study of blood T cell repertoires in COVID-19. For the study at large: T cells, B-cell-depleted T cells, or PBMCs provided the cDNA or gDNA that served as material.

Libraries were prepared by immunoSEQ multiplex PCR; TCRdb keeps only in-frame clonotypes and omits some of them. The profile shows about 440,000 clones, about 90% of them singletons. Trimming removed 4 bases from V and 1 base from J, with 10 bases in between. Germline values: CDR1 MGHRA, CDR2 YSYEKL. The CDR3 runs to 14 residues. Participants were placed into cohorts based on the clinical history they reported. Donors in Cohort 3 who had recovered were those with two negative PCRs, healthcare professional clearance, or resolution of their symptoms. The J gene is TRBJ1-1, the V gene TRBV4-1, with a possible D match to TRBD1 (6 bases). This TCR was sampled from a man between 18 and 35 years old who had recovered from COVID-19. Sequences were obtained from PBMCs or T cells enriched from blood (not recorded which). CDR3 in amino acids: CASSLPDRNTEAFF. CDR3 in DNA: TGCGCCAGCAGCCTCCCGGACAGGAACACTGAAGCTTTCTTT.